This T cell receptor (beta chain) was found in a study of shared clonotypes between healthy human individuals (dated by TCRdb to 2018 to 2020). The study in broad terms: Two women and a few men aged 18 to 49 years were included in the cohort. For each donor, CD4 naive and CD4 memory were each given three plates, CD8 naive was given two plates, and CD8 memory was given one plate. Between about 0.85 and 9.5 billion PBMCs per donor were obtained by leukapheresis. Libraries were prepared and TCR repertoires were sequenced by different laboratories using diverse techniques, in order to increase sequencing depth and limit assay-specific biases. Blood TCR repertoires of five healthy adults were deeply sequenced to estimate repertoire size and the extent of clonotype sharing between individuals. What the research found in general, with its limitations: Across four donors, approximately 4.6% of naive CD4, approximately 4% of naive CD8, roughly 2.2% of memory CD4, and under 0.45% of memory CD8 clonotypes were shared. Even with the large sequencing depth, rarefaction of the sorted-subset datasets indicated that sequencing was incomplete. Naive subsets generally had larger estimated clonotype richness than memory subsets. The genetic and exposure-history diversity represented was limited by the small number of donors. Sampling was limited to blood, and TCR repertoires in tissue likely differ from TCR repertoires in blood. Higher generation probabilities were observed for clonotypes shared by all four sorted-subset donors than for non-shared clonotypes. Pairwise subsampling indicated that sequencing depth was expected to affect the degree of clonotype sharing among donors.

Details on this clone: Its antigen specificity is not known. No much larger clone exists at a distance of one base, and base qualities are not known. This specimen includes other DNA sequences encoding the same CDR3.

The CDR3 sequence holds 13 residues, the cysteine and phenylalanine included. Only CDR3 DNA is held: 39 bases, read in frame from base 1. CDR1 is given as MNHEY and CDR2 as SMNVEV, both from the germline V gene (reference sequence). V gives up 0 bases and J gives up 8 bases, and the segment between their germline ends measures 10 bases. The donors were healthy, HIV-negative adults who had no recently reported acute infections or vaccinations. Only Caucasian adults living in Nashville, Tennessee, USA were represented among the donors. Magnetic negative selection was used to enrich CD4+ T cells, after which naive cells were positively selected on CD45RA and the negative fraction became the memory subset. After blood collection by leukapheresis, PBMCs were isolated using Ficoll-Histopaque density gradient centrifugation and then cryopreserved in the vapor phase of liquid nitrogen. Analytical flow cytometry was used to check the purity and quantity of every magnetically sorted T cell population. From each sorted fraction, genomic DNA was isolated and quantified by UV absorbance on a Nanodrop 2000c.

Using the deep immunoSEQ assay, multiplex PCR amplified TCR CDR3 regions from genomic DNA. Extracted genomic DNA from each cell subset was distributed evenly across all wells of several immunoSEQ 96-well plates, and each plate was treated as a replicate. For sorted subsets, around 200 ng genomic DNA, equal to 25,000 to 35,000 T cell genomes, was loaded into each replicate PCR. The purified libraries were quantified using a Qubit 3.0 fluorometer, sized with a Bioanalyzer 2100, and then quantified again using the KAPA Library Quantification kit. A separate single-read 150-cycle Illumina NextSeq 550 flow cell was used to sequence each immunoSEQ 96-well plate. The source study handled its data this way. Because the immunoSEQ output included only junctional sequences and no quality scores, the filtering could not be the same as the filtering used for full-length reads. Sequences were annotated with PyIR, a Python wrapper for IgBLAST v1.9, using IMGT germline references to assign V/J genes and CDR3. Reads were removed for weak V/J assignments (E-value above 1e-6), missing CDR3, stop codons, out-of-frame junctions, or ambiguous translated residues. V3J clonotypes were defined as sequences sharing an identical inferred V gene, J gene, and CDR3 amino acid sequence. The percentage overlap between two repertoires was calculated by dividing the number of shared unique clonotypes by the size of the smaller repertoire. Three approaches were used to assess repertoire richness: RTK rarefaction, the Chao1 estimator, and Recon v2.1 estimates of unobserved clonotypes. OLGA was used to compute generation probabilities for all TCRbeta clonotypes that the gDNA method yielded from a handful of donors. TCRdb retrieved this table from immuneACCESS and kept in-frame rearrangements only. Not all clones are present; in checked studies, unresolved V genes account for under half, and no reason is known for the remainder. V, J and clone size are those of that table, while D and trimming were read from the DNA. Here the sample has more than 850,000 clones; approximately 78% occur a single time. Of the sample, more than 0.5% falls within the top ten clones.

Here the chain combines TRBV27 and TRBJ1-2, and TRBD1 may be the D gene, going by 6 matching bases. This TCR derives from a man aged 18 to 30 in good health. Some clones in this sample may be carry-over from other donors' samples. The sample consisted of memory CD4+ T cells from PBMCs. Reading the label with the study, this specimen's cell subset or site is: CD45RA-negative fraction. The DNA reads TGTGCCAGCAGTTTATCAGGGGGTCCGGGCTACACCTTC. Its translation reads: CASSLSGGPGYTF.